The 18 T cell receptor beta chains below come from one sample, sequenced in a study of T cells after yellow fever vaccination. TCRdb processed the 5' RACE reads anew with MiXCR; each CDR3 protein has one entry. In the table there are around 300,000 distinct CDR3 sequences, over 3.5% of which are singletons. The sample here was PBMCs, taken 5 days after the yellow fever booster vaccination. The receptors stem from a man between 18 and 35 years old who received the YFV17D yellow fever vaccine.

This clonotype was observed a handful of times. The chain carries TRBV11-2 and TRBJ2-3, with 7 nucleotides matching TRBD2. Germline CDR1 reads SGHAT; CDR2 reads FQNNGV. J lost 5 bases, V lost 5 bases, and 16 bases had no gene match. CDR3 length: 17 amino acids. CDR3 amino acids: CASSANPGLLMGDTQYF. The DNA for the CDR3 is TGTGCCAGCAGCGCCAACCCGGGACTATTAATGGGAGATACGCAGTATTTT. The full variable domain, with the rest looked up from reference TRBV11-2 and TRBJ2-3, is EAGVAQSPRYKIIEKRQSVAFWCNPISGHATLYWYQQILGQGPKLLIQFQNNGVVDDSQLPKDRFSAERLKGVDSTLKIQPAKLEDSAVYLCASSANPGLLMGDTQYFGPGTRLTVL.

This clonotype has a handful of counts. The V gene is TRBV5-6, the J gene TRBJ1-1; a possible D gene is TRBD1 (5 bases). The CDR3 sequence is 12 residues long. Between the trimmed V and J ends, which lost 2 bases and 7 bases, there was a span of 9 bases. The germline V gene encodes CDR1 SGHDT and CDR2 YYEEEE. CDR3 DNA: TGTGCCAGCAGCTTTAGTGGGGGTGAAGCTTTCTTT. Translation: CASSFSGGEAFF.

This clonotype was observed at least ten times. V is TRBV7-9 and J is TRBJ2-1, with D possibly being TRBD2 (5 bases). Between the trimmed V and J ends, which lost 3 bases and 8 bases, there was a span of 17 bases. CDR1 SEHNR and CDR2 FQNEAQ come from the germline V gene (reference sequence). This CDR3 contains 15 residues. The CDR3, as DNA: TGTGCCAGCAGCTTCAGGAGGAGTGGGCGGGATGAGCAGTTCTTC. Encoded protein: CASSFRRSGRDEQFF.

This clonotype was counted ten times or more. This chain connects TRBV28 to TRBJ1-1; D perhaps matches TRBD1 (5 bases). This CDR3 contains 14 residues. The germline V gene has CDR1 MDHEN and CDR2 SYDVKM. Trimming cost V 2 bases and J 5 bases, with 12 bases left between them. The CDR3 sequence is CASSLGGVRTEAFF. In nucleotides, the CDR3 is TGTGCCAGCAGTTTAGGAGGGGTGAGAACTGAAGCTTTCTTT.

This clonotype was counted at least ten times. The rearrangement links TRBV6-4 to TRBJ2-1, with D unresolved. Germline CDR1 MRHNA, CDR2 SNTAGT. The CDR3 is made up of 15 amino acids. Trimming stripped 2 bases from V and 5 bases from J, with 13 bases between. CDR3 DNA: TGTGCCAGCAGTGACCCCCATTATCTCGACAATGAGCAGTTCTTC. It translates to CASSDPHYLDNEQFF.

The CDR3 region has the DNA TGTGCCAGCAGAGATCGGACAGGGACTCGCGTGAGGGAGCAGTACGTC. It yields the protein CASRDRTGTRVREQYV. The chain couples TRBV11-2 to TRBJ2-7; the match to TRBD1 covers 8 bases. CDR3 size: 16 residues. Germline CDR1 is SGHAT and CDR2 is FQNNGV. V lost 6 bases to trimming and J lost 7 bases; unmatched junction nucleotides: 17.

This clonotype has just a few counts. This chain connects TRBV28 to TRBJ1-1, with 11 bases that match TRBD1. CDR1 is MDHEN and CDR2 is SYDVKM in the germline V gene. This CDR3 is built from 16 residues. V was clipped by 7 bases and J by 4 bases; unmatched bases: 11. The chain's CDR3 is CASNLWTGGTVTEAFF. Here the CDR3 DNA reads TGTGCCAGCAACTTATGGACAGGGGGCACGGTCACTGAAGCTTTCTTT.

This clonotype has only a few counts. V and J are TRBV7-8 and TRBJ2-1; 7 bases match TRBD2. J gave up 15 bases and V 2 bases, and 7 bases lay outside the gene matches. CDR1 is SGHVS, CDR2 FQNEAQ, per germline. The CDR3 sequence is 12 residues long. This CDR3 reads CASSLKAGSWFF. In nucleotides, the CDR3 is TGTGCCAGCAGCTTAAAAGCGGGAAGTTGGTTCTTC.

This clonotype has only a few counts. The V call is TRBV5-4, the J call TRBJ2-3; 9 bases fit TRBD2. The length of the CDR3 is 16 residues. The V segment lost 1 base and the J segment 2 bases; nucleotides outside the gene matches: 5. Germline CDR1 is SGHNT and CDR2 is YYREEE (reference sequence). CDR3 sequence (DNA): TGTGCCAGCAGCTTGTGGCGGGGGGGCCCCACAGATACGCAGTATTTT. Protein sequence: CASSLWRGGPTDTQYF.

This chain joins TRBV5-1 and TRBJ2-3, with a weak D call TRBD1 (6 bases). CDR1 is SGHRS, CDR2 YFSETQ, per germline. V dropped 1 base and J dropped 12 bases, with 21 bases sitting between them. CDR3 size: 15 residues. CDR3 sequence: CASSLTGLAQILQYF. The DNA of the CDR3 is TGCGCCAGCAGCTTGACAGGGCTGGCACAGATACTCCAGTATTTT.

This clonotype was detected only a few times. The rearrangement joins TRBV5-1 to TRBJ2-7, with 8 bases identical to TRBD1. Germline CDR1 is SGHRS and CDR2 is YFSETQ. This CDR3 is built from 16 residues. Unmatched junction bases numbered 9, after V lost 2 bases and J lost 2 bases. The CDR3 sequence: CASSFATGGETYEQYF. The CDR3 region has the DNA TGCGCCAGCAGCTTCGCAACAGGGGGAGAAACCTACGAGCAGTACTTC.

This clonotype was observed at least ten times. A junction boundary mismatches the germline segment, possibly from a read error. The V call is TRBV4-3, the J call TRBJ2-7; D is undetermined. The CDR3 has 10 residues. CDR1 is LGHNA, CDR2 YSLEER, per germline. The CDR3 DNA follows: TGCGCCAGCAGCCGGTTAAGCCGTCCCTTC. Translation gives CASSRLSRPF.

This clonotype was counted at least ten times. This chain connects TRBV7-2 to TRBJ2-5; TRBD2 is a possible D gene (5 bases). CDR3 length equals 14 residues. Germline CDR1 is SGHTA and CDR2 is FQGNSA. V was pared by 3 bases and J by 5 bases, with 13 bases between. The CDR3: CASSFASIAETQYF. CDR3 coding DNA: TGTGCCAGCAGCTTCGCTAGCATCGCGGAGACCCAGTACTTC.

The V and J genes are TRBV5-4 and TRBJ1-4; TRBD1 matches at 7 bases. The J segment lost 8 bases and the V segment lost 4 bases, leaving 8 bases of the junction unmatched. CDR3 size: 14 residues. Germline CDR1 is SGHNT and CDR2 is YYREEE (reference sequence). CDR3 amino acids: CASSTTGVEEKLFF. CDR3 sequence (DNA): TGTGCCAGCAGCACCACAGGGGTGGAAGAAAAACTGTTTTTT.

This clonotype was observed a handful of times. The gene calls are TRBV7-2 and TRBJ2-3, with 8 bases matching TRBD2. Trimming removed 4 bases from V and 4 bases from J; junction bases left unmatched: 4. CDR1 and CDR2 (germline): SGHTA, FQGNSA. The CDR3 sequence is 14 residues long. The CDR3 nucleotides read TGTGCCAGCAGCTACGGGGGGGGGTCAGATACGCAGTATTTT. As protein: CASSYGGGSDTQYF.

The chain carries TRBV24-1 and TRBJ1-2; D remains unclear. V lost 0 bases, J lost 2 bases, and 0 bases lay in between. Germline V gene sequence: CDR1 KGHDR, CDR2 SFDVKD. The length of the CDR3 is 12 residues. In nucleotides, the CDR3 is TGTGCCACCAGTGATTTGAACTATGGCTACACCTTC. Amino acid sequence: CATSDLNYGYTF.

Here the CDR3 reads CASSPVTGNTEAFF. The DNA of the CDR3 is TGCGCCAGCAGCCCGGTGACAGGGAACACTGAAGCTTTCTTT. The chain carries TRBV5-1 and TRBJ1-1, with D maybe TRBD1 (6 bases). The V end was cut by 4 bases, the J end by 1 base, with 11 bases between. The CDR3 is 14 residues long. The V gene's germline CDR1 is SGHRS and CDR2 YFSETQ.

This clonotype was observed a handful of times. This chain links TRBV7-8 with TRBJ2-5; 8 bases are a match to TRBD1. J lost 2 bases, V lost 3 bases, and 11 bases had no gene match. Germline V gene lookup returns CDR1 SGHVS and CDR2 FQNEAQ. The CDR3 runs to 17 residues. CDR3 sequence (DNA): TGTGCCAGCAGCTTCAATCGGGACAGGTTATTTCAAGAGACCCAGTACTTC. Protein: CASSFNRDRLFQETQYF. The whole variable domain, filled in from reference TRBV7-8 and TRBJ2-5, reads GAGVSQSPRYKVAKRGQDVALRCDPISGHVSLFWYQQALGQGPEFLTYFQNEAQLDKSGLPSDRFFAERPEGSVSTLKIQRTQQEDSAVYLCASSFNRDRLFQETQYFGPGTRLLVL.